The TCR beta chain described here comes from a study of beta chain features in type 1 diabetes. General study results and limits: Type 1 diabetes patients showed fewer insertions and more deletions at VDJ junctions. Resolution of whether HLA type affects TCRB rearrangement was not achieved here.

Using CD45RO/CCR7/CD25/CD127/CD95/CD27, CD4+ naive, central memory, regulatory and stem cell-like memory cells were sorted. Of note for this clone: The antigen is unknown.

Sequencing targeted expressed TCRB transcripts, as all isolated RNA had been reverse transcribed. Clones were sequenced by immunoSEQ multiplex PCR, and TCRdb holds only the in-frame ones, with some missing. Among 140,000 to 150,000 clones listed, roughly 50% were seen once. The sample comprised Tregs from blood. The receptor was derived from a man between 18 and 29 years old in good health.

The CDR3 sequence: CASSLQGGQPQHF. DNA of the CDR3: TGTGCCAGCAGCCTACAGGGCGGACAGCCCCAGCATTTT. The rearrangement joins TRBV6-6 to TRBJ1-5; perhaps TRBD1 as D (6 bases). CDR1 is MNHNY and CDR2 is SVGAGI in the germline V gene (reference sequence). V dropped 6 bases and J dropped 7 bases, with 13 bases sitting between them. The CDR3 has 13 residues.